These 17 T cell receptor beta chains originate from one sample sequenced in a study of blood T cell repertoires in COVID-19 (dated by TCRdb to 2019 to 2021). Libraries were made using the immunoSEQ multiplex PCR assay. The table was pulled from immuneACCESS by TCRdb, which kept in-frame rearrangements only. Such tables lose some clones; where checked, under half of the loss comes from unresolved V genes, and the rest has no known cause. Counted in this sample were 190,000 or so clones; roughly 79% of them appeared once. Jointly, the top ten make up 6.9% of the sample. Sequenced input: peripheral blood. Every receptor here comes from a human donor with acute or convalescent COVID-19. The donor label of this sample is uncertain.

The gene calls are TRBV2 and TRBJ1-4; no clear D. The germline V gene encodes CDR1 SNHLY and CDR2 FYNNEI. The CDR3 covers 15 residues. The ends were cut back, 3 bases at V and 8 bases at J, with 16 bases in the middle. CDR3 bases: TGTGCCAGCAGTGAGGGGAGGGTCTTTCGCGAAAAACTGTTTTTT. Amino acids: CASSEGRVFREKLFF.

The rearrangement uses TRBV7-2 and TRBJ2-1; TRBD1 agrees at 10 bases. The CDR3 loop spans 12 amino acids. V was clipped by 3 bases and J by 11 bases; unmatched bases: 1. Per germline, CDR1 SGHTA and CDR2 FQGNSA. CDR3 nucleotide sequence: TGTGCCAGCAGCTTGGGACAGGGGAAGCAGTTCTTC. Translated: CASSLGQGKQFF.

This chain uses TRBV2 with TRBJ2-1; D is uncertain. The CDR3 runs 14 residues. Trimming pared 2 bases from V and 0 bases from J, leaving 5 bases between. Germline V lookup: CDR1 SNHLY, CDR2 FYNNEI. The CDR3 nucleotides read TGTGCCAGCAGTGAACAGGTCTCCTACAATGAGCAGTTCTTC. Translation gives CASSEQVSYNEQFF.

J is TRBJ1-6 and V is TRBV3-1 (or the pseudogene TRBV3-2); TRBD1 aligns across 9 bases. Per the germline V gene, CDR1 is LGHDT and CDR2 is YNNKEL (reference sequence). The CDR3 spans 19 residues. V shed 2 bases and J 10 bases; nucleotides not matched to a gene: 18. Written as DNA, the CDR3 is TGTGCCAGCAGCCAATTGGGACAGGGTAGGTCCTTAGCGTTCTCACCCCTCCACTTT. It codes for CASSQLGQGRSLAFSPLHF.

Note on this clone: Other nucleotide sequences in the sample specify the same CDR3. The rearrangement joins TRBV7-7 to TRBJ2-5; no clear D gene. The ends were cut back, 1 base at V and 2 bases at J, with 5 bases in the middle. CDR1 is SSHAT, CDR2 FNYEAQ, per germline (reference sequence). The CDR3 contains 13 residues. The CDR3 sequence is CASSLGRQETQYF. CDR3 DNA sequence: TGTGCCAGCAGCTTAGGCAGGCAAGAGACCCAGTACTTC.

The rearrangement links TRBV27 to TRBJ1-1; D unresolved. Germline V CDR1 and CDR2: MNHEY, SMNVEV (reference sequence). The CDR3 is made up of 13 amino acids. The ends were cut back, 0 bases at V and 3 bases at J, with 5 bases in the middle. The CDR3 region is CASSLSRYTEAFF. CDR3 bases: TGTGCCAGCAGTTTATCGAGGTACACTGAAGCTTTCTTT.

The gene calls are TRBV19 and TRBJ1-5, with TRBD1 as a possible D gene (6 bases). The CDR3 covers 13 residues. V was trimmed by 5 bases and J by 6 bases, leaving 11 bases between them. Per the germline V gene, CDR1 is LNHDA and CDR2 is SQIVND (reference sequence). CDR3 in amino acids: CASSFAGVQPQHF. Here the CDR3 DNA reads TGTGCCAGTAGTTTCGCAGGGGTTCAGCCCCAGCATTTT.

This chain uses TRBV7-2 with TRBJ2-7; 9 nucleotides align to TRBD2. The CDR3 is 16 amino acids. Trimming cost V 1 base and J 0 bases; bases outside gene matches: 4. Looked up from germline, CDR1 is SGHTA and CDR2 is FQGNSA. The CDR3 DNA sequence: TGTGCCAGCAGCTTAGTGGCGGGAGGGCCCTCCTACGAGCAGTACTTC. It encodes CASSLVAGGPSYEQYF.

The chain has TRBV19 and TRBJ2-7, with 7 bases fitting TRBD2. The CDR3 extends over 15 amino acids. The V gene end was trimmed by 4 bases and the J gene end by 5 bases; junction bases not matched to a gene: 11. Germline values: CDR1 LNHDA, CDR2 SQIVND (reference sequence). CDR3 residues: CASSTAGAGAHEQYF. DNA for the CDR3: TGTGCCAGTAGTACCGCCGGGGCGGGAGCTCACGAGCAGTACTTC.

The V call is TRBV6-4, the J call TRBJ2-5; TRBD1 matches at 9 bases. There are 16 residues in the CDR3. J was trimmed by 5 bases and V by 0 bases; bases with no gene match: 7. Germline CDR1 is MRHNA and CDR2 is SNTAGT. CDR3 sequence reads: CASSDSPGQGGETQYF. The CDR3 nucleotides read TGTGCCAGCAGTGACTCTCCGGGACAGGGCGGGGAGACCCAGTACTTC.

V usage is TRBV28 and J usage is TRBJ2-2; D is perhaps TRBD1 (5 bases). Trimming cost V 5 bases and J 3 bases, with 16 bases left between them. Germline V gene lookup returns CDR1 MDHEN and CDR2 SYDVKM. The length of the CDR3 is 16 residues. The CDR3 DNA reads TGTGCCAGCAGTGTGATCCAGGGTACGGACACCGGGGAGCTGTTTTTT. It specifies CASSVIQGTDTGELFF.

The CDR3 protein is CASSSRLEHEQFF. In DNA, the CDR3 is TGTGCCAGCAGCTCGAGACTAGAGCATGAGCAGTTCTTC. The J gene is TRBJ2-1, the V gene TRBV7-3; D perhaps matches TRBD2 (6 bases). The germline V gene has CDR1 SGHTA and CDR2 FQGTGA. The CDR3 loop spans 13 amino acids. V shed 4 bases and J shed 8 bases, with 12 bases lying between them.

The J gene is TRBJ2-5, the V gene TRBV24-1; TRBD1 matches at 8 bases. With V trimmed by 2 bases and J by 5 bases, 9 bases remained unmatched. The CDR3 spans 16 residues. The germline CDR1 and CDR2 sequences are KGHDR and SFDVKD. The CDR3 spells CATSDWGNRGSETQYF. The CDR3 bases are TGTGCCACCAGTGATTGGGGAAACAGGGGGTCGGAGACCCAGTACTTC.

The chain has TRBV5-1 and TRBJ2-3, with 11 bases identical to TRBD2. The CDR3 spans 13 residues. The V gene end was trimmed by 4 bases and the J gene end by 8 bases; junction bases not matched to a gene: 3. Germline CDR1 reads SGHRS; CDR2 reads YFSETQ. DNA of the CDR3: TGCGCCAGCAGCCCGGGGACTAGCGGTACGCAGTATTTT. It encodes CASSPGTSGTQYF. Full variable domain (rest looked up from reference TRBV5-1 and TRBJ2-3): KAGVTQTPRYLIKTRGQQVTLSCSPISGHRSVSWYQQTPGQGLQFLFEYFSETQRNKGNFPGRFSGRQFSNSRSEMNVSTLELGDSALYLCASSPGTSGTQYFGPGTRLTVL.

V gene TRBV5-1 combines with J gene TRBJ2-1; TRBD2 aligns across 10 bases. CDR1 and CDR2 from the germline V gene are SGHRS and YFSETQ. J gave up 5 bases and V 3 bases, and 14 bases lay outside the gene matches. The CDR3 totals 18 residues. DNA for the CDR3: TGCGCCAGCAGCTATCAATACCCGGGACTAGCGACTAACAATGAGCAGTTCTTC. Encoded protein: CASSYQYPGLATNNEQFF.

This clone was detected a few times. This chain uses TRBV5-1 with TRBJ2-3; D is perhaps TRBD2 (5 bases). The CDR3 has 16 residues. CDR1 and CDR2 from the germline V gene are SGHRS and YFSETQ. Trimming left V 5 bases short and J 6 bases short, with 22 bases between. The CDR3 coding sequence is TGCGCCAGCAGGGAAGGACTGCCAAGACTCCAGGATACGCAGTATTTT. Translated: CASREGLPRLQDTQYF.

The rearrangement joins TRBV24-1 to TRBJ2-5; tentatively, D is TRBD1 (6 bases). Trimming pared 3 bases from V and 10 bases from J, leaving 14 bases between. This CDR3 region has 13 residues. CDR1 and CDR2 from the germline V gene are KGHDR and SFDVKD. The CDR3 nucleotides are TGTGCCACCAGTGATGAGAACAGGGATATCCAGTACTTC. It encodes CATSDENRDIQYF.